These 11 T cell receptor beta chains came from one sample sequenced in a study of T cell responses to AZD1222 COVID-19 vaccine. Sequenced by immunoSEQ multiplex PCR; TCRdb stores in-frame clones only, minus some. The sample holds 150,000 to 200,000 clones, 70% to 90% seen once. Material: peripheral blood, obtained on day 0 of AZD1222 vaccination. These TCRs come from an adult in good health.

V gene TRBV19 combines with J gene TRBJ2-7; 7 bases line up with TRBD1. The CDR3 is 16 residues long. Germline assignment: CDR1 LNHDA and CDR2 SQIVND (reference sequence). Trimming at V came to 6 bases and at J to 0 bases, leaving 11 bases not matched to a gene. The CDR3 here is CASRMSGTESSYEQYF. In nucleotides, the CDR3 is TGTGCCAGTAGAATGTCCGGGACAGAGAGCTCCTACGAGCAGTACTTC.

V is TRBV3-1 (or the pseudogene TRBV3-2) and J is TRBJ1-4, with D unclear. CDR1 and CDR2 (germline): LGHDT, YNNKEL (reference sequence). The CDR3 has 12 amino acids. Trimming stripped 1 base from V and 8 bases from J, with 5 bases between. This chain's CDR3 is CASSQVGEKLFF. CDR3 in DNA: TGTGCCAGCAGCCAAGTCGGAGAAAAACTGTTTTTT.

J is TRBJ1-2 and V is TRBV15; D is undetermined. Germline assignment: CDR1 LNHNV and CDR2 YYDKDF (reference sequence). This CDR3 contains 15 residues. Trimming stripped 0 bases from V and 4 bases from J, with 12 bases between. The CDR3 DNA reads TGTGCCACCAGCAGAGAATTGGTGGTAGGCTATGGCTACACCTTC. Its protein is CATSRELVVGYGYTF.

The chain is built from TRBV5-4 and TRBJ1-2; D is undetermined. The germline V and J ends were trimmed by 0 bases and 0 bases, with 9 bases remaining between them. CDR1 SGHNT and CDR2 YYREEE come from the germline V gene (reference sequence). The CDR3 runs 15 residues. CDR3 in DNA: TGTGCCAGCAGCTTGGCCGTCACAACTAACTATGGCTACACCTTC. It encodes CASSLAVTTNYGYTF.

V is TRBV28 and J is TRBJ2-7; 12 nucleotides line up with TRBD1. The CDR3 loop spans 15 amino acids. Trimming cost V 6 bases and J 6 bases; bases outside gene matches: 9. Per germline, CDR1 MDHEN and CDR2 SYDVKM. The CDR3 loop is CASSIGGTGGREQYF. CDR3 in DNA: TGTGCCAGCAGCATCGGTGGGACAGGGGGCCGCGAGCAGTACTTC.

The CDR3 protein is CASSLEVPNTIYF. The DNA for the CDR3 is TGTGCCAGCAGCTTGGAAGTTCCAAACACCATATATTTT. V usage is TRBV5-5 and J usage is TRBJ1-3; unclear D gene. In germline, CDR1 is SGHKS, CDR2 YYEKEE (reference sequence). This CDR3 is 13 amino acids long. Trimming stripped 0 bases from V and 6 bases from J, with 7 bases between. Variable domain in full (rest from reference TRBV5-5 and TRBJ1-3): DAGVTQSPTHLIKTRGQQVTLRCSPISGHKSVSWYQQVLGQGPQFIFQYYEKEERGRGNFPDRFSARQFPNYSSELNVNALLLGDSALYLCASSLEVPNTIYFGEGSWLTVV.

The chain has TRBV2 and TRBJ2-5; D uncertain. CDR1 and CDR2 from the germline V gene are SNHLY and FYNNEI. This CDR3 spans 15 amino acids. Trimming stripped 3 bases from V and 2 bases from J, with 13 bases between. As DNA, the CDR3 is TGTGCCAGCAGTGAGTTCCAGGCCCAACAAGAGACCCAGTACTTC. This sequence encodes CASSEFQAQQETQYF. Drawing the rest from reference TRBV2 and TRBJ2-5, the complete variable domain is EPEVTQTPSHQVTQMGQEVILRCVPISNHLYFYWYRQILGQKVEFLVSFYNNEISEKSEIFDDQFSVERPDGSNFTLKIRSTKLEDSAMYFCASSEFQAQQETQYFGPGTRLLVL.

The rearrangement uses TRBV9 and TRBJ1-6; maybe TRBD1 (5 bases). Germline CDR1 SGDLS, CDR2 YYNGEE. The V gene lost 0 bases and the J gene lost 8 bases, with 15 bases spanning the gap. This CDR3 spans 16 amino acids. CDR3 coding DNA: TGTGCCAGCAGCGTAGCCGGGAATCGAGGGGATTCACCCCTCCACTTT. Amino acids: CASSVAGNRGDSPLHF.

CDR3: CASSFPEDAYQETQYF. The CDR3 region has the DNA TGTGCCAGCAGTTTTCCGGAGGACGCGTACCAAGAGACCCAGTACTTC. The rearrangement links TRBV27 to TRBJ2-5; D may be TRBD2 (5 bases). Germline CDR1 MNHEY, CDR2 SMNVEV (reference sequence). The CDR3 contains 16 residues. The germline V and J ends were trimmed by 3 bases and 0 bases, with 14 bases remaining between them.

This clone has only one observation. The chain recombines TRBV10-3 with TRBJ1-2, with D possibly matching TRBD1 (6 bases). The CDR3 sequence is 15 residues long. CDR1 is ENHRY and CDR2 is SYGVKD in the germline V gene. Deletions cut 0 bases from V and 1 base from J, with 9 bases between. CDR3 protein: CAISESGGLNYGYTF. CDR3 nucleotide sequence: TGTGCCATCAGTGAGTCGGGGGGCCTTAACTATGGCTACACCTTC.

The CDR3 loop reads CASRQFKDANTEAFF. CDR3 DNA: TGTGCCAGCAGACAGTTTAAAGACGCGAACACTGAAGCTTTCTTT. The chain uses TRBV28 and TRBJ1-1; D is unresolved. Trimming took 6 bases from V and 1 from J, leaving 15 bases between them. Germline-derived CDR1 and CDR2 are MDHEN and SYDVKM. The CDR3 runs to 15 residues.